The next 21 T cell receptor beta chains were all read from a single sample in a study of T cells after somatic rescue of genetic block. Generated by immunoSEQ multiplex PCR, the TCRdb table keeps only in-frame clones and is missing some. Here the sample spans about 67,000 clones, 90% to 95% being singletons. Sequencing used peripheral blood mononuclear cells (PBMCs). The receptors derive from a man between 35 and 55 years old.

V is TRBV2 and J is TRBJ2-5; no clear D. The CDR3 has 13 residues. Germline CDR1 is SNHLY and CDR2 is FYNNEI. The V and J ends lost 6 bases and 1 base respectively, with 9 bases between them. As DNA, the CDR3 is TGTGCCAGCAGACAAACCTCCCAAGAGACCCAGTACTTC. Protein sequence: CASRQTSQETQYF. The full variable domain, with the rest looked up from reference TRBV2 and TRBJ2-5, is EPEVTQTPSHQVTQMGQEVILRCVPISNHLYFYWYRQILGQKVEFLVSFYNNEISEKSEIFDDQFSVERPDGSNFTLKIRSTKLEDSAMYFCASRQTSQETQYFGPGTRLLVL.

V is TRBV5-8 and J is TRBJ2-1; 9 nucleotides align to TRBD2. Germline trimming cut 3 bases from V and 10 bases from J; bases unmatched to any gene: 8. The V gene's germline CDR1 is SGHTS and CDR2 YDEGEE. This CDR3 contains 14 residues. CDR3 sequence: CASSWGGSGREQFF. The CDR3 region has the DNA TGTGCCAGCAGCTGGGGGGGTAGCGGGAGAGAGCAGTTCTTC. Supplemented by reference TRBV5-8 and TRBJ2-1, the full variable domain reads EAGVTQSPTHLIKTRGQQATLRCSPISGHTSVYWYQQALGLGLQFLLWYDEGEERNRGNFPPRFSGRQFPNYSSELNVNALELEDSALYLCASSWGGSGREQFFGPGTRLTVL.

This chain links TRBV29-1 with TRBJ2-3; D gene unclear. The CDR3 contains 14 residues. CDR1 is SQVTM and CDR2 is ANQGSEA in the germline V gene. Trimming stripped 6 bases from V and 0 bases from J, with 13 bases between. CDR3 residues: CSVYTMGSTDTQYF. The CDR3 DNA reads TGCAGCGTCTACACCATGGGTAGCACAGATACGCAGTATTTT.

V and J are TRBV12-5 and TRBJ2-2; no definite D call. Germline CDR1 reads LGHNT; CDR2 reads FRNRAP. V gave up 6 bases and J gave up 1 base, with 9 bases separating them. This CDR3 is built from 14 residues. Written as DNA, the CDR3 is TGTGCTAGTGGCCGAGGAAGGAACACCGGGGAGCTGTTTTTT. Translation gives CASGRGRNTGELFF.

This chain links TRBV28 with TRBJ2-1; 8 bases are shared with TRBD1. The germline CDR1 and CDR2 sequences are MDHEN and SYDVKM. The CDR3 runs 13 residues. Losses at the gene ends were 3 bases for V and 6 bases for J; bases not matched to a gene: 1. The CDR3 DNA reads TGTGCCAGCAGTTTGACAGGGGCCAATGAGCAGTTCTTC. It specifies CASSLTGANEQFF.

The V and J genes are TRBV6-1 and TRBJ2-1; the match to TRBD1 covers 9 bases. Losses at the gene ends were 10 bases for V and 8 bases for J; bases not matched to a gene: 6. The CDR3 totals 12 residues. Germline V CDR1 and CDR2: MNHNS, SASEGT. As DNA, the CDR3 is TGTGCCACAGAACAGGGGGCCTATGAGCAGTTCTTC. This translates into CATEQGAYEQFF.

The chain has TRBV20-1 and TRBJ2-1; D gene unclear. This CDR3 region has 10 residues. Between the trimmed V and J ends, which lost 6 bases and 7 bases, there was a span of 7 bases. Germline loops: CDR1 DFQATT, CDR2 SNEGSKA (reference sequence). CDR3 sequence reads: CSAERNEQFF. The CDR3 region has the DNA TGCAGTGCCGAGAGGAATGAGCAGTTCTTC.

The rearrangement uses TRBV28 and TRBJ2-7; D may correspond to TRBD1 or TRBD2 (6 bases each). CDR3 length: 12 amino acids. Trimming stripped 5 bases from V and 7 bases from J, with 12 bases between. CDR1 and CDR2 from the germline V gene are MDHEN and SYDVKM. The CDR3 sequence is CASSGGLEEQYF. The CDR3 bases are TGTGCCAGCAGTGGGGGGCTTGAGGAGCAGTACTTC.

J is TRBJ1-2 and V is TRBV28; D is ambiguous. Trimming shortened V by 6 bases and J by 0 bases, and 8 bases separated the two germline ends. The CDR3 is 13 residues long. CDR1 is MDHEN and CDR2 is SYDVKM in the germline V gene. The CDR3 loop is CASRRITNYGYTF. CDR3 nucleotides: TGTGCCAGCAGGAGGATAACTAACTATGGCTACACCTTC.

The chain combines TRBV7-2 with TRBJ1-1; D is ambiguous. The germline V gene has CDR1 SGHTA and CDR2 FQGNSA. V lost 3 bases and J 1 base, leaving 12 bases between the germline ends. This CDR3 comprises 15 residues. As DNA, the CDR3 is TGTGCCAGCAGCTTCCCCGTGGGCGGGAACACTGAAGCTTTCTTT. It specifies CASSFPVGGNTEAFF.

The rearrangement uses TRBV28 and TRBJ1-2; D uncertain. Looked up from germline, CDR1 is MDHEN and CDR2 is SYDVKM. This CDR3 has 13 residues. Trimming took off 2 bases at V and 8 bases at J, with 12 bases between the two ends. The DNA of the CDR3 is TGTGCCAGCAGTTTAGTCAACCCTAGAGGCTACACCTTC. It codes for CASSLVNPRGYTF.

The table lists this clone with a count of one. V usage is TRBV7-8 and J usage is TRBJ1-1, with D hard to call. Per germline, CDR1 SGHVS and CDR2 FQNEAQ. This CDR3 has 14 amino acids. With 1 base removed from V and 7 bases from J, the gap between germline ends came to 13 bases. For the CDR3, the DNA is TGTGCCAGCAGCTTAGACGCCAGTGGAGTTGAAGCTTTCTTT. The encoded protein is CASSLDASGVEAFF.

The rearrangement uses TRBV7-9 and TRBJ2-7; TRBD1 or TRBD2 may be the D gene (5 bases each). Trimming removed 3 bases from V and 5 bases from J, with 11 bases in between. CDR1 is SEHNR and CDR2 is FQNEAQ in the germline V gene (reference sequence). CDR3 length: 13 amino acids. This chain's CDR3 is CASSLGTNNEQYF. The CDR3 region has the DNA TGTGCCAGCAGCTTGGGGACGAATAACGAGCAGTACTTC.

The gene calls are TRBV23-1 and TRBJ2-2, with D tentatively TRBD1 (5 bases). TRBV23-1 has ORF status, its function being uncertain. There are 19 residues in the CDR3. The V and J ends lost 6 bases and 2 bases respectively, with 25 bases between them. The CDR3 coding sequence is TGCGCCAGCAGCCGCGCGCACGGACACCTAAATCAAAACACCGGGGAGCTGTTTTTT. Protein sequence: CASSRAHGHLNQNTGELFF.

V and J are TRBV19 and TRBJ2-1; 7 bases agree with TRBD2. This CDR3 is 13 amino acids long. Germline CDR1 reads LNHDA; CDR2 reads SQIVND (reference sequence). Germline trimming cut 3 bases from V and 8 bases from J; bases unmatched to any gene: 4. DNA for the CDR3: TGTGCCAGTAGTATCTCTGGGAGGGATGAGCAGTTCTTC. Its protein is CASSISGRDEQFF.

The CDR3 DNA reads as TGTGCCGCGGCGGTGGTATCCACCGGGGAGCTGTTTTTT. Its protein is CAAAVVSTGELFF. The gene calls are TRBV6-5 and TRBJ2-2; no clear D. V dropped 11 bases and J dropped 4 bases, with 14 bases sitting between them. CDR3 size: 13 residues. Germline V gene data show CDR1 as MNHEY and CDR2 as SVGAGI.

The gene calls are TRBV7-8 and TRBJ1-1; weak D call: TRBD1 (5 bases). This CDR3 is 14 amino acids long. Germline V CDR1 and CDR2: SGHVS, FQNEAQ. Trimming cost V 2 bases and J 1 base, with 8 bases left between them. The CDR3 region has the DNA TGTGCCAGCAGCTTATGGGGGGGGAACACTGAAGCTTTCTTT. Encoded protein: CASSLWGGNTEAFF.

Of note for this clone: Its ends do not fully match the called genes, so a read error is possible. The chain links TRBV9 to TRBJ2-1, with D possibly TRBD2 on 7 matching bases. Germline assignment: CDR1 SGDLS and CDR2 YYNGEE. This CDR3 has 14 amino acids. CDR3 sequence: CASSVSGGYDEQFF. The CDR3, as DNA: TGTGCCAGCAGCGTATCGGGGGGCTACGATGAGCAGTTCTTC.

The CDR3 DNA sequence: TGTGCCAGCAGCTTAGGGCAGGGCGGGCGCGAGCAGTACTTC. This encodes CASSLGQGGREQYF. This chain uses TRBV7-2 with TRBJ2-7; D may match TRBD1 or TRBD2 (5 bases each). The CDR3 length is 14 residues. V lost 1 base to trimming and J lost 6 bases, with 13 bases between them. CDR1 and CDR2 from the germline V gene are SGHTA and FQGNSA.

The chain combines TRBV6-1 with TRBJ1-1, with TRBD1 matching over 9 bases. This CDR3 contains 14 residues. Germline CDR1 is MNHNS and CDR2 is SASEGT. V lost 3 bases, J lost 4 bases, and 3 bases stayed unmatched. CDR3 DNA: TGTGCCAGCAGTGACTCGGACAGGGGCACTGAAGCTTTCTTT. Protein product: CASSDSDRGTEAFF.

The rearrangement links TRBV5-1 to TRBJ1-4; D not resolved. Germline CDR1 SGHRS, CDR2 YFSETQ. V shed 3 bases and J shed 5 bases, with 11 bases lying between them. The CDR3 spans 14 residues. The CDR3 DNA follows: TGCGCCAGCAGCTCAACGGGTCTAAATGAAAAACTGTTTTTT. Its translation is CASSSTGLNEKLFF.